This T cell receptor beta chain was profiled in a study of T cell repertoires in cytomegalovirus infection. CDR3 length: 15 residues. Per the germline V gene, CDR1 is LNHDA and CDR2 is SQIVND (reference sequence). V shed 7 bases and J 7 bases; nucleotides not matched to a gene: 15. Using its own MiXCR run on the reads, TCRdb lists one record per CDR3 protein. Of about 500,000 distinct CDR3 sequences in the sample, about 33% were seen once. With regard to this clonotype: The antigen is not known.

The TCR was taken from a human donor in good health (CMV status not recorded). Some clones in this sample may be carry-over from other donors' samples. The starting material was cultured PBMCs, obtained from culture after CMV antigen stimulation. The rearrangement joins TRBV19 to TRBJ1-2; 7 bases align to TRBD1. The CDR3 region is CASKARQGYPGGYTF. CDR3 DNA sequence: TGTGCCAGTAAAGCCCGACAGGGCTACCCTGGTGGCTACACCTTC.